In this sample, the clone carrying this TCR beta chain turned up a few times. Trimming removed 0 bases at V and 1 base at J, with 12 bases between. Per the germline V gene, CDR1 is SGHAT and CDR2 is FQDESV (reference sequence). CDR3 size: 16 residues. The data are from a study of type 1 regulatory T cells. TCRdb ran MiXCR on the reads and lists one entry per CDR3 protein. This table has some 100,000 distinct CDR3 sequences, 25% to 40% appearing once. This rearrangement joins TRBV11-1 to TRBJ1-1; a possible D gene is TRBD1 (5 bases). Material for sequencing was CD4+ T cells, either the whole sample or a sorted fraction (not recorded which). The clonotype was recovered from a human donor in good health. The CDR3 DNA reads TGTGCCAGCAGCTTAGCGGTGGGGACCGGGAACACTGAAGCTTTCTTT. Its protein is CASSLAVGTGNTEAFF.